Following are 23 T cell receptor beta chains from one sample sequenced in a study of T cell responses to AZD1222 COVID-19 vaccine (dated by TCRdb to the early 2020s). The intended sense of this specimen's time point label: about 28 days (+/-7) after the second vaccine dose. Receptor libraries were prepared by the immunoSEQ multiplex PCR assay. TCRdb limited this immuneACCESS table to in-frame rearrangements with V and J called. A share of clones is missing; checked studies link under half to unresolved V genes, and the rest is unexplained. Present in this sample are about 180,000 clones, 85% to 95% of which were seen just once. About 1.5% of the sample is in the top ten clones. Here the sequenced sample was peripheral blood, taken 28 days after the second AZD1222 dose. The receptors stem from an adult who received the AZD1222 COVID-19 vaccine.

This chain joins TRBV7-8 and TRBJ2-7, with D hard to call. The V end was cut by 1 base, the J end by 4 bases, with 5 bases between. Germline V lookup: CDR1 SGHVS, CDR2 FQNEAQ. The CDR3 runs 12 residues. CDR3 sequence: CASSLVRYEQYF. CDR3 nucleotides: TGTGCCAGCAGCTTAGTCCGTTACGAGCAGTACTTC.

The chain employs TRBV2 and TRBJ1-1; D gene ambiguous. Deletions cut 8 bases from V and 3 bases from J, with 22 bases between. CDR1 is SNHLY, CDR2 FYNNEI, per germline. The CDR3 is 16 amino acids. The DNA of the CDR3 is TGTGCCAGCTTGCCCCCTAATATTCCCGTGGACACTGAAGCTTTCTTT. Its translation: CASLPPNIPVDTEAFF.

The CDR3 loop is CASSERARTGNTIYF. CDR3 coding DNA: TGTGCCAGCAGTGAACGGGCCCGGACTGGAAACACCATATATTTT. This chain uses TRBV25-1 with TRBJ1-3, with unresolved D. V was trimmed by 2 bases and J by 2 bases, leaving 10 bases between them. The V gene's germline CDR1 is MGHDK and CDR2 SYGVNS. The CDR3 totals 15 residues.

The chain combines TRBV7-2 with TRBJ1-5; D is undetermined. CDR3 length equals 15 residues. The V gene's germline CDR1 is SGHTA and CDR2 FQGNSA. V was shortened by 1 base and J by 7 bases, with 14 bases between the two germline ends. CDR3 sequence: CASSLGGFGNQPQHF. In DNA, the CDR3 is TGTGCCAGCAGCTTAGGAGGCTTTGGTAACCAGCCCCAGCATTTT. Variable domain in full (rest from reference TRBV7-2 and TRBJ1-5): GAGVSQSPSNKVTEKGKDVELRCDPISGHTALYWYRQSLGQGLEFLIYFQGNSAPDKSGLPSDRFSAERTGGSVSTLTIQRTQQEDSAVYLCASSLGGFGNQPQHFGDGTRLSIL.

There are a few counts of this clone. The genes are TRBV14 and TRBJ2-7; no firm D call. The germline V gene has CDR1 SGHDN and CDR2 FVKESK. With 1 base removed from V and 6 bases from J, the gap between germline ends came to 13 bases. The CDR3 extends over 14 amino acids. Here the CDR3 DNA reads TGTGCCAGCAGCCAAGGTTGGGGTAATCGCGAGCAGTACTTC. Residues: CASSQGWGNREQYF. The full variable domain, with the rest looked up from reference TRBV14 and TRBJ2-7, is EAGVTQFPSHSVIEKGQTVTLRCDPISGHDNLYWYRRVMGKEIKFLLHFVKESKQDESGMPNNRFLAERTGGTYSTLKVQPAELEDSGVYFCASSQGWGNREQYFGPGTRLTVT.

The V call is TRBV2, the J call TRBJ2-2; D is perhaps TRBD2 (5 bases). Germline V gives CDR1 SNHLY, CDR2 FYNNEI. CDR3 length: 14 residues. Trimming pared 1 base from V and 5 bases from J, leaving 8 bases between. The CDR3 protein is CASSEVATTGELFF. DNA of the CDR3: TGTGCCAGCAGTGAAGTAGCGACAACCGGGGAGCTGTTTTTT.

V gene TRBV11-2 combines with J gene TRBJ1-1; no clear D gene. Germline V gene data show CDR1 as SGHAT and CDR2 as FQNNGV. The CDR3 covers 13 residues. V was clipped by 5 bases and J by 1 base, with 8 bases between them. CDR3 sequence (DNA): TGTGCCAGCAGCCATCTGGGGAACACTGAAGCTTTCTTT. It specifies CASSHLGNTEAFF. Full variable domain (outside the CDR3, taken from reference TRBV11-2 and TRBJ1-1): EAGVAQSPRYKIIEKRQSVAFWCNPISGHATLYWYQQILGQGPKLLIQFQNNGVVDDSQLPKDRFSAERLKGVDSTLKIQPAKLEDSAVYLCASSHLGNTEAFFGQGTRLTVV.

The table lists this clone with a count of one. CDR3: CATSDPPGEKYNEQFF. The CDR3 coding sequence is TGTGCCACCAGTGACCCACCGGGGGAGAAATACAATGAGCAGTTCTTC. The rearrangement joins TRBV24-1 to TRBJ2-1; a weak D match, TRBD2 (6 bases). V was shortened by 4 bases and J by 4 bases, with 16 bases between the two germline ends. This CDR3 is 16 amino acids long. The germline V gene encodes CDR1 KGHDR and CDR2 SFDVKD.

The chain recombines TRBV12-3 or TRBV12-4 with TRBJ2-5; the D is unclear. The V end lost 3 bases, the J end lost 9 bases, and 11 bases lay between the germline ends. The CDR3 extends over 12 amino acids. CDR3 loop: CASSFGPGPQYF. The CDR3 region has the DNA TGTGCCAGCAGTTTCGGTCCAGGTCCCCAGTACTTC.

The V and J genes are TRBV19 and TRBJ1-4; TRBD1 aligns across 8 bases. With V trimmed by 4 bases and J by 10 bases, 14 bases remained unmatched. From germline, CDR1 is LNHDA and CDR2 SQIVND (reference sequence). This CDR3 has 16 amino acids. This CDR3 is CASSTGQGTGVGKLFF. The CDR3 DNA reads TGTGCCAGTAGTACAGGACAGGGTACGGGGGTTGGAAAACTGTTTTTT. Variable domain in full (rest from reference TRBV19 and TRBJ1-4): DGGITQSPKYLFRKEGQNVTLSCEQNLNHDAMYWYRQDPGQGLRLIYYSQIVNDFQKGDIAEGYSVSREKKESFPLTVTSAQKNPTAFYLCASSTGQGTGVGKLFFGSGTQLSVL.

This rearrangement joins TRBV2 to TRBJ1-1, with a tentative D call TRBD1 (6 bases). The germline gives CDR1 SNHLY, CDR2 FYNNEI. The CDR3 extends over 13 amino acids. The V end lost 5 bases, the J end lost 3 bases, and 10 bases lay between the germline ends. In DNA form, the CDR3 reads TGTGCCAGCAGTCTGGACAGCCACACTGAAGCTTTCTTT. Its protein is CASSLDSHTEAFF.

DNA of the CDR3: TGTGCCAGCAGCCACTCAGGACAGGGCCTCGCCAGCTACACCTTC. It codes for CASSHSGQGLASYTF. The chain has TRBV14 and TRBJ1-2; 8 bases line up with TRBD1. The CDR3 has 15 amino acids. V lost 3 bases, J lost 9 bases, and 12 bases stayed unmatched. From germline, CDR1 is SGHDN and CDR2 FVKESK.

The chain links TRBV7-2 to TRBJ1-2, with TRBD1 matching 9 bases. Per germline, CDR1 SGHTA and CDR2 FQGNSA. This CDR3 is built from 14 residues. Trimming cost V 4 bases and J 3 bases; bases outside gene matches: 3. The CDR3 DNA reads as TGTGCCAGCAGCTGGGGACAGGGAGACTATGGCTACACCTTC. This translates into CASSWGQGDYGYTF.

This chain uses TRBV28 with TRBJ2-7; a weak D match, TRBD1 (5 bases). The CDR3 spans 14 residues. Trimming pared 4 bases from V and 3 bases from J, leaving 13 bases between. The germline V gene encodes CDR1 MDHEN and CDR2 SYDVKM. CDR3 residues: CASSYPGQNYEQYF. Written as DNA, the CDR3 is TGTGCCAGCAGTTACCCAGGGCAGAACTACGAGCAGTACTTC. The full variable domain, rest sourced from reference TRBV28 and TRBJ2-7, is DVKVTQSSRYLVKRTGEKVFLECVQDMDHENMFWYRQDPGLGLRLIYFSYDVKMKEKGDIPEGYSVSREKKERFSLILESASTNQTSMYLCASSYPGQNYEQYFGPGTRLTVT.

The chain joins TRBV5-1 to TRBJ1-2; TRBD1 matches at 8 bases. This CDR3 spans 14 amino acids. Per germline, CDR1 SGHRS and CDR2 YFSETQ. V was pared by 4 bases and J by 7 bases, with 9 bases of the junction left unmatched. CDR3 in DNA: TGCGCCAGCAGCGCAATGACAGGGGAGGTTGGCTACACCTTC. Amino acid sequence: CASSAMTGEVGYTF.

The chain has TRBV9 and TRBJ1-1, with 9 bases identical to TRBD1. The germline CDR1 and CDR2 sequences are SGDLS and YYNGEE. The trim removed 0 bases at V and 3 bases at J, leaving 12 bases unmatched. This CDR3 has 18 amino acids. CDR3 protein: CASSVDPGQGLIDTEAFF. The CDR3 DNA reads as TGTGCCAGCAGCGTAGACCCGGGACAGGGCCTAATCGACACTGAAGCTTTCTTT.

This clone was detected once. The chain couples TRBV2 to TRBJ1-1; D gene unclear. V gave up 7 bases and J gave up 0 bases, with 12 bases separating them. CDR3 length equals 14 residues. Germline values: CDR1 SNHLY, CDR2 FYNNEI. The CDR3 DNA is TGTGCCAGCACCCGTACGGGCCTGAACACTGAAGCTTTCTTT. Its translation is CASTRTGLNTEAFF.

Remarks on this clone: This sample includes further DNA sequences coding for the same CDR3. The gene calls are TRBV7-9 and TRBJ1-1; D not resolved. This CDR3 spans 13 amino acids. V was shortened by 2 bases and J by 1 base, with 5 bases between the two germline ends. Germline lookup yields CDR1 SEHNR and CDR2 FQNEAQ (reference sequence). The chain's CDR3 is CASSLRGNTEAFF. Here the CDR3 DNA reads TGTGCCAGCAGCTTACGAGGGAACACTGAAGCTTTCTTT.

This chain joins TRBV6-2 or TRBV6-3 and TRBJ2-1; tentatively, D is TRBD1 or TRBD2 (5 bases each). The CDR3 length is 14 residues. The V end was cut by 4 bases, the J end by 6 bases, with 13 bases between. CDR1 MNHEY and CDR2 SVGEGT come from the germline V gene. CDR3 protein: CASSFLVGTNEQFF. The CDR3 bases are TGTGCCAGCAGTTTCCTTGTAGGGACCAATGAGCAGTTCTTC.

The gene calls are TRBV25-1 and TRBJ1-1; D is perhaps TRBD1 (6 bases). Trimming left V 7 bases short and J 3 bases short, with 12 bases between. This CDR3 has 13 residues. The V gene's germline CDR1 is MGHDK and CDR2 SYGVNS. CDR3 amino acids: CASTSRGDTEAFF. For the CDR3, the DNA is TGTGCCAGCACAAGCAGGGGTGACACTGAAGCTTTCTTT.

The chain has TRBV14 and TRBJ1-3, with TRBD1 as a possible D gene (6 bases). V lost 8 bases, J lost 3 bases, and 20 bases lay in between. Germline V gene lookup returns CDR1 SGHDN and CDR2 FVKESK. The CDR3 is 16 amino acids. This chain's CDR3 is CASSDWTGQYGNTIYF. For the CDR3, the DNA is TGTGCCAGCTCAGACTGGACGGGACAATATGGAAACACCATATATTTT.

The rearrangement joins TRBV4-1 to TRBJ2-5; the D is unclear. V lost 0 bases and J 4 bases, leaving 6 bases between the germline ends. The germline V gene has CDR1 MGHRA and CDR2 YSYEKL. This CDR3 spans 13 amino acids. Written as DNA, the CDR3 is TGCGCCAGCAGCCAAGACACGGCAGAGACCCAGTACTTC. It yields the protein CASSQDTAETQYF.

The V and J genes are TRBV6-1 and TRBJ2-4; TRBD1 might be the D (6 bases). Trimming removed 3 bases at V and 0 bases at J, with 9 bases between. The CDR3 has 15 amino acids. Looked up from germline, CDR1 is MNHNS and CDR2 is SASEGT. CDR3 amino acids: CASSDTGLAKNIQYF. The CDR3 DNA is TGTGCCAGCAGTGACACAGGGCTAGCCAAAAACATTCAGTACTTC.